This T cell receptor beta chain appears in the sequencing data of a study of Ad26.COV2.S vaccination and SARS-CoV-2 variants. General study points: Similar non-spike TCR breadth was observed in recipients of vaccine and of placebo. Estimates derived from TCR breadth and depth analyses may have underestimated total T cell responses. Spike-specific TCR breadth was greater in vaccine than placebo recipients.

The V segment lost 3 bases and the J segment 9 bases; nucleotides outside the gene matches: 17. This CDR3 contains 18 residues. CDR1 is KGHSH, CDR2 LQKENI, per germline. Measured with immunoSEQ multiplex PCR; TCRdb has only the in-frame clones, and not every one. The sample gives 510,000 or so clones, approximately 90% of which show up once; 10% to 15% is in the top ten. Comments on this clone: Its specificity is unknown.

Sample treatment: over 15 received Ad26.COV2.S at low or high dose, single or two shots; several received placebo; per-sample allocation not given. The samples were gathered on day 63 after the first injection of vaccine or placebo. This TCR derives from a person between 18 and 59 years old who received the Ad26.COV2.S COVID-19 vaccine or a placebo. The chain uses TRBV18 and TRBJ2-1; 10 bases fit TRBD2. This sample comprised peripheral blood, obtained in a trial of Ad26.COV2.S vaccine versus placebo. The CDR3 protein is CASSPAPLAGVGRGEQFF. The DNA for the CDR3 is TGTGCCAGCTCACCCGCCCCTCTAGCGGGAGTTGGAAGAGGTGAGCAGTTCTTC. Variable domain in full (rest from reference TRBV18 and TRBJ2-1): NAGVMQNPRHLVRRRGQEARLRCSPMKGHSHVYWYRQLPEEGLKFMVYLQKENIIDESGMPKERFSAEFPKEGPSILRIQQVVRGDSAAYFCASSPAPLAGVGRGEQFFGPGTRLTVL.